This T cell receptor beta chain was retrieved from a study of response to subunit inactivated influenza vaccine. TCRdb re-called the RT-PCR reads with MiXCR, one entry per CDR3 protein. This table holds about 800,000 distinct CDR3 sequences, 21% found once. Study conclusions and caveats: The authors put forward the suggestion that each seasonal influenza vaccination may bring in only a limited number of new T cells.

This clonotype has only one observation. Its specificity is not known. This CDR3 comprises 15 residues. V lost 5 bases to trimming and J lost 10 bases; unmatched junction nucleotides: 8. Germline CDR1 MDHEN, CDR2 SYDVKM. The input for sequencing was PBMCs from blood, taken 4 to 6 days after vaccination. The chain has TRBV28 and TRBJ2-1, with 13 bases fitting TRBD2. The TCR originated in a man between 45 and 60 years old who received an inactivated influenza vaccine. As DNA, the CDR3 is TGTGCCAGCAGTACGACCGGACTAGCGGGGGTCGAGCAGTTCTTC. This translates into CASSTTGLAGVEQFF.